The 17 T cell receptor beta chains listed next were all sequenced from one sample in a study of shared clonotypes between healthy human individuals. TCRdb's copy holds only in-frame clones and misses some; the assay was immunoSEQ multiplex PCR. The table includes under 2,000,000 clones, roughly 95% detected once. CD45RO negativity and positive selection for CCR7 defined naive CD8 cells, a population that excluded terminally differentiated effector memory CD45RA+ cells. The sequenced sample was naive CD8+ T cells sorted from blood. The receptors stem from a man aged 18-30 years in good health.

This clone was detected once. The CDR3 loop is CASSERASGSSNEQFF. For the CDR3, the DNA is TGTGCCAGCAGCGAGAGGGCTAGCGGGAGTAGCAATGAGCAGTTCTTC. The V gene is TRBV6-4, the J gene TRBJ2-1; 10 bases map to TRBD2. From germline, CDR1 is MRHNA and CDR2 SNTAGT. V lost 6 bases to trimming and J lost 6 bases; unmatched junction nucleotides: 11. This CDR3 has 16 amino acids.

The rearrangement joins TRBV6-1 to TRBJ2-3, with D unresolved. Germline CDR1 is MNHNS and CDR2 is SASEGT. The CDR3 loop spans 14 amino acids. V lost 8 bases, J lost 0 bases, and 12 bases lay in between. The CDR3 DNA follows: TGTGCCAGCGATCGTTCAACTAGCACAGATACGCAGTATTTT. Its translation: CASDRSTSTDTQYF.

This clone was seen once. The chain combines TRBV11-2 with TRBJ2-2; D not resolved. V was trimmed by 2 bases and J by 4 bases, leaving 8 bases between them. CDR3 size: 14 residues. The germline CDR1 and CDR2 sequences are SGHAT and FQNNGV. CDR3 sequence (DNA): TGTGCCAGCAGCTTAACGGAATCCACCGGGGAGCTGTTTTTT. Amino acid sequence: CASSLTESTGELFF.

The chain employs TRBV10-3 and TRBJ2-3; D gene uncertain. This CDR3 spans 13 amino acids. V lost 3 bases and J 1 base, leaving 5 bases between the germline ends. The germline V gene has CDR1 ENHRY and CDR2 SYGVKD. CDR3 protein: CAISDTRTDTQYF. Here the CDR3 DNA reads TGTGCCATCAGTGACACCCGCACAGATACGCAGTATTTT.

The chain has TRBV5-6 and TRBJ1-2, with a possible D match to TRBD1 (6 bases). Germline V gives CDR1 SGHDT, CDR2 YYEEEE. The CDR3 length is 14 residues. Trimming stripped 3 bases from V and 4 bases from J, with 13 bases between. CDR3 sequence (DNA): TGTGCCAGCAGCTGGACAGACGACGCCTATGGCTACACCTTC. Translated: CASSWTDDAYGYTF.

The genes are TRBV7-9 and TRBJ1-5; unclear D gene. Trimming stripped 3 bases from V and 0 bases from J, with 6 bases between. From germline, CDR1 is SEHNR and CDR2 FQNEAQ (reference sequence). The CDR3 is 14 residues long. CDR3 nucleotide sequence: TGTGCCAGCAGCTTCCAGGATAGCAATCAGCCCCAGCATTTT. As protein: CASSFQDSNQPQHF.

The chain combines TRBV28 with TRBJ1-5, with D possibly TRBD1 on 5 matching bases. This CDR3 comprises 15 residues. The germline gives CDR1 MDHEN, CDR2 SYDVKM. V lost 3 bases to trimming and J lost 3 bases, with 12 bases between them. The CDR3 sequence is CASSFVGGVNQPQHF. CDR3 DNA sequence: TGTGCCAGCAGTTTCGTGGGAGGGGTCAATCAGCCCCAGCATTTT.

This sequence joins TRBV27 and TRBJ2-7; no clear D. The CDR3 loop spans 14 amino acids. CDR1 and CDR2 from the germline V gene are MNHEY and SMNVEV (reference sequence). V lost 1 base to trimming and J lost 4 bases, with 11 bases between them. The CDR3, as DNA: TGTGCCAGCAGTTTATTTGGGGATGGGTACGAGCAGTACTTC. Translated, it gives CASSLFGDGYEQYF.

CDR3: CASSQGKAEAFF. In DNA, the CDR3 is TGCGCCAGCAGCCAAGGGAAGGCTGAAGCTTTCTTT. The V call is TRBV4-1, the J call TRBJ1-1, with D unresolved. The CDR3 has 12 amino acids. Trimming cost V 1 base and J 6 bases, with 6 bases left between them. The germline V gene encodes CDR1 MGHRA and CDR2 YSYEKL.

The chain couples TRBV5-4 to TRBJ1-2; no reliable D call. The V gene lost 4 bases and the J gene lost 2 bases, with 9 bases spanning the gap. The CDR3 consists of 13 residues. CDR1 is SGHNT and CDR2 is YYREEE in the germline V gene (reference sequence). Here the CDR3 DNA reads TGTGCCAGCAGCACGACTCCAAACTATGGCTACACCTTC. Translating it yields CASSTTPNYGYTF.

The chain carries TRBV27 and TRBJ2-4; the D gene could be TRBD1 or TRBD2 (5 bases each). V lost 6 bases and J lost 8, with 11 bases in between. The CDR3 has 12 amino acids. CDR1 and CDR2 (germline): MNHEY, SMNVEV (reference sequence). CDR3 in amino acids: CASRGEQDIQYF. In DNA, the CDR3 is TGTGCCAGCAGGGGGGAGCAGGACATTCAGTACTTC.

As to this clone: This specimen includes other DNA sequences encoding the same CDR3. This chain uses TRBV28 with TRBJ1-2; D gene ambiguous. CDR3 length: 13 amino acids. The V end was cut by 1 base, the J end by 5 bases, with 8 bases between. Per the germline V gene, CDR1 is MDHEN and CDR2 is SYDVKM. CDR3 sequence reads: CASSLSVNYGYTF. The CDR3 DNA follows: TGTGCCAGCAGTTTATCTGTTAATTATGGCTACACCTTC.

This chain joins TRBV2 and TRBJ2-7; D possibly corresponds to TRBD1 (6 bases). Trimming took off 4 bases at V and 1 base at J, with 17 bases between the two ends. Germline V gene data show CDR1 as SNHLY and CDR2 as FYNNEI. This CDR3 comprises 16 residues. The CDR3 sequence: CASSGRWGPLSYEQYF. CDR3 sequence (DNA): TGTGCCAGCAGTGGTCGCTGGGGGCCCCTTTCCTACGAGCAGTACTTC.

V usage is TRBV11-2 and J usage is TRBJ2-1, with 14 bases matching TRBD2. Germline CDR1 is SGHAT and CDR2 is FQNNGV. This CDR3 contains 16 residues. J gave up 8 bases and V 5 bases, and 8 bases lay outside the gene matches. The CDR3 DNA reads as TGTGCCAGCAGCCTGGGGACTAGCGGGAGTTGGCATGAGCAGTTCTTC. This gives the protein CASSLGTSGSWHEQFF. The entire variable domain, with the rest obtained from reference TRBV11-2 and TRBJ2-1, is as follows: EAGVAQSPRYKIIEKRQSVAFWCNPISGHATLYWYQQILGQGPKLLIQFQNNGVVDDSQLPKDRFSAERLKGVDSTLKIQPAKLEDSAVYLCASSLGTSGSWHEQFFGPGTRLTVL.

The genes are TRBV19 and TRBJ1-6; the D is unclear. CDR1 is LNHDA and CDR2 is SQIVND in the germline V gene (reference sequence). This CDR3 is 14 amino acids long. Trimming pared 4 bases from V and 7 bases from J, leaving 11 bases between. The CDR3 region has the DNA TGTGCCAGTAGTACAGACGCCGGCAATTCACCCCTCCACTTT. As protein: CASSTDAGNSPLHF.

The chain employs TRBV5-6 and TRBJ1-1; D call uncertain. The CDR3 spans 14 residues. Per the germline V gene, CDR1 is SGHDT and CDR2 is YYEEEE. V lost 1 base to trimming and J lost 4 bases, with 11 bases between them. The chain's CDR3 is CASSLYPVGTEAFF. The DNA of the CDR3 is TGTGCCAGCAGCTTGTACCCGGTGGGCACTGAAGCTTTCTTT.

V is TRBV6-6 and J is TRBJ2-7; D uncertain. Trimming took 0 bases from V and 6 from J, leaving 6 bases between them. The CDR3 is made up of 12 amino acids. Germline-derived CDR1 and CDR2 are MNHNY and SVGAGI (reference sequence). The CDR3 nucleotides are TGTGCCAGCAGTTACTCAAACGGCGAGCAGTACTTC. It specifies CASSYSNGEQYF.